The 26 T cell receptor beta chains listed next were all sequenced from one sample in a study of T cells after yellow fever vaccination. TCRdb re-derived calls from the 5' RACE reads in MiXCR, one entry per CDR3 protein. The table lists approximately 120,000 distinct CDR3 sequences, approximately 14% of them singletons. Sample: CD8+ T cells sorted from PBMCs, taken 5 days after the yellow fever booster vaccination. These receptors all come from a man younger than 35 who received the YFV17D yellow fever vaccine.

This clonotype was counted between two and nine times. This chain links TRBV11-2 with TRBJ2-6; the D gene is possibly TRBD2 (7 bases). This CDR3 has 15 residues. Between the trimmed V and J ends, which lost 11 bases and 0 bases, there was a span of 14 bases. Germline CDR1 SGHAT, CDR2 FQNNGV. CDR3 region: CAGGGASSGANVLTF. The CDR3 DNA follows: TGTGCCGGGGGGGGCGCCAGCTCTGGGGCCAACGTCCTGACTTTC. The variable domain in full, completed from reference TRBV11-2 and TRBJ2-6, reads EAGVAQSPRYKIIEKRQSVAFWCNPISGHATLYWYQQILGQGPKLLIQFQNNGVVDDSQLPKDRFSAERLKGVDSTLKIQPAKLEDSAVYLCAGGGASSGANVLTFGAGSRLTVL.

This clonotype was seen a handful of times. The chain joins TRBV27 to TRBJ1-4, with TRBD1 matching 12 bases. The CDR3 covers 15 residues. Germline CDR1 and CDR2: MNHEY and SMNVEV (reference sequence). V gave up 1 base and J gave up 7 bases; unmatched junction bases: 1. As DNA, the CDR3 is TGTGCCAGCAGTTTATGGGGACAGGGGGCTGAAAAACTGTTTTTT. Residues: CASSLWGQGAEKLFF.

In this sample, this clonotype turned up a few times. The chain's CDR3 is CAIPGTGGNTGELFF. The CDR3 nucleotides read TGTGCCATCCCCGGGACAGGGGGTAACACCGGGGAGCTGTTTTTT. The chain is built from TRBV6-6 and TRBJ2-2, with 11 bases identical to TRBD1. CDR1 MNHNY and CDR2 SVGAGI come from the germline V gene (reference sequence). The CDR3 is 15 residues long. Germline trimming cut 10 bases from V and 2 bases from J; bases unmatched to any gene: 6.

The genes are TRBV5-4 and TRBJ2-3; 12 nucleotides agree with TRBD2. Germline CDR1 SGHNT, CDR2 YYREEE (reference sequence). The CDR3 runs to 16 residues. The J segment lost 5 bases and the V segment lost 4 bases, leaving 8 bases of the junction unmatched. The CDR3: CASSQMTSGGGDTQYF. CDR3 in DNA: TGTGCCAGCAGCCAGATGACTAGCGGGGGCGGAGATACGCAGTATTTT.

This clonotype was recorded a few times. The chain has TRBV28 and TRBJ2-1; 10 bases are shared with TRBD1. CDR3 length: 18 residues. Trimming cost V 5 bases and J 2 bases; bases outside gene matches: 12. In germline, CDR1 is MDHEN, CDR2 SYDVKM. CDR3 region: CASSDLLRDRGTYNEQFF. The CDR3 nucleotides are TGTGCCAGCAGTGACTTACTCCGGGACAGGGGCACCTACAATGAGCAGTTCTTC.

This sequence joins TRBV9 and TRBJ2-7; 7 nucleotides line up with TRBD1. From germline, CDR1 is SGDLS and CDR2 YYNGEE. The CDR3 consists of 14 residues. J gave up 6 bases and V 0 bases, and 6 bases lay outside the gene matches. CDR3: CASSVGGTASEQYF. CDR3 in DNA: TGTGCCAGCAGCGTAGGAGGGACAGCTAGCGAGCAGTACTTC.

This sequence joins TRBV20-1 and TRBJ2-7; 7 nucleotides line up with TRBD1. Germline V gene data show CDR1 as DFQATT and CDR2 as SNEGSKA (reference sequence). The J segment lost 5 bases and the V segment lost 5 bases, leaving 3 bases of the junction unmatched. The CDR3 runs to 11 residues. CDR3 sequence: CSAETGNEQYF. The CDR3 bases are TGCAGTGCTGAGACAGGGAACGAGCAGTACTTC.

This clonotype has just a few counts. The chain uses TRBV7-6 and TRBJ1-1; a weak D match, TRBD1 (5 bases). V was cut by 4 bases and J by 4 bases, with 13 bases left in between. The CDR3 runs to 14 residues. Per germline, CDR1 SGHVS and CDR2 FNYEAQ. CDR3: CASSSPGAGTEAFF. The DNA for the CDR3 is TGTGCCAGCAGCTCCCCCGGGGCAGGCACTGAAGCTTTCTTT.

With respect to this clonotype: This clone may be a read error of a much larger clone one base away. This chain connects TRBV4-1 to TRBJ1-6; D is uncertain. Trimming took 11 bases from V and 4 from J, leaving 9 bases between them. The CDR3 runs 12 residues. Per the germline V gene, CDR1 is MGHRA and CDR2 is YSYEKL. In DNA, the CDR3 is TGCGCCCGCGGAAGTTATAATTCACCCCTCCACTTT. Its protein is CARGSYNSPLHF.

The V gene is TRBV10-1, the J gene TRBJ2-3; D gene ambiguous. V shed 3 bases and J shed 2 bases, with 9 bases lying between them. Per germline, CDR1 WNHNN and CDR2 SYGVQD (reference sequence). This CDR3 comprises 14 residues. DNA for the CDR3: TGCGCCAGCAGTGATTTGGTGAACACAGATACGCAGTATTTT. Translated, it gives CASSDLVNTDTQYF.

The V gene is TRBV7-9, the J gene TRBJ1-2, with no clear D. The V gene lost 6 bases and the J gene lost 0 bases, with 8 bases spanning the gap. The CDR3 consists of 13 residues. The germline V gene encodes CDR1 SEHNR and CDR2 FQNEAQ (reference sequence). CDR3: CASSQTANYGYTF. CDR3 nucleotide sequence: TGTGCCAGCAGTCAGACCGCTAACTATGGCTACACCTTC.

This clonotype was detected only a few times. The chain uses TRBV10-2 and TRBJ2-1, with a tentative D call TRBD2 (7 bases). V was pared by 7 bases and J by 6 bases, with 19 bases between. This CDR3 is 15 amino acids long. CDR1 WSHSY and CDR2 SAAADI come from the germline V gene. The CDR3 is CASTEEWRGLNEQFF. In nucleotides, the CDR3 is TGCGCCAGCACCGAAGAGTGGCGGGGGCTCAATGAGCAGTTCTTC.

In its sample, this clonotype was seen a few times. The rearrangement joins TRBV5-6 to TRBJ2-7; 11 bases fit TRBD1. This CDR3 has 13 amino acids. Looked up from germline, CDR1 is SGHDT and CDR2 is YYEEEE. After removal of 9 bases from V and 6 bases from J, the junction contained 8 bases not matched to a gene. CDR3 loop: CATSGTGGFEQYF. DNA of the CDR3: TGTGCCACCTCCGGGACAGGGGGTTTCGAGCAGTACTTC.

This chain connects TRBV7-9 to TRBJ2-3; TRBD1 might be the D (6 bases). The ends were cut back, 6 bases at V and 4 bases at J, with 11 bases in the middle. The CDR3 covers 13 residues. The germline gives CDR1 SEHNR, CDR2 FQNEAQ (reference sequence). This CDR3 reads CASRSRGADTQYF. The DNA of the CDR3 is TGTGCCAGCAGGAGCAGGGGTGCAGATACGCAGTATTTT.

This clonotype showed up just a few times. The chain recombines TRBV29-1 with TRBJ2-7, with 15 nucleotides matching TRBD2. The germline CDR1 and CDR2 sequences are SQVTM and ANQGSEA. The CDR3 length is 18 residues. V lost 6 bases and J lost 0; bases outside the gene matches: 12. The CDR3 region is CSVLGLAGGPVSSYEQYF. CDR3 DNA sequence: TGCAGCGTCCTAGGACTAGCGGGGGGGCCTGTTAGCTCCTACGAGCAGTACTTC.

The chain joins TRBV12-5 to TRBJ2-7; D gene uncertain. Germline CDR1 is LGHNT and CDR2 is FRNRAP. With 6 bases removed from V and 2 bases from J, the gap between germline ends came to 8 bases. There are 12 residues in the CDR3. The CDR3 sequence: CASGFGPYEQYF. CDR3 sequence (DNA): TGTGCTAGTGGCTTTGGCCCCTACGAGCAGTACTTC.

In this sample, this clonotype turned up many times. This chain uses TRBV28 with TRBJ2-5; 7 bases fit TRBD1. Germline V gene sequence: CDR1 MDHEN, CDR2 SYDVKM. The CDR3 has 16 residues. With V trimmed by 6 bases and J by 4 bases, 14 bases remained unmatched. The CDR3 loop is CASSREGTDARETQYF. CDR3 DNA: TGTGCCAGCAGCCGCGAGGGGACAGACGCTCGAGAGACCCAGTACTTC.

This clonotype was counted ten times or more. This sequence joins TRBV4-1 and TRBJ2-3, with 10 nucleotides matching TRBD1. From germline, CDR1 is MGHRA and CDR2 YSYEKL. CDR3 size: 18 residues. V shed 5 bases, J shed 0 bases, and the junction held 11 bases outside the gene matches. The CDR3, as DNA: TGCGCCAGCAGCTCTCGACAGGGGGCCACGACTAGCACAGATACGCAGTATTTT. The encoded protein is CASSSRQGATTSTDTQYF.

This chain connects TRBV2 to TRBJ2-3; 13 nucleotides match TRBD2. Germline V CDR1 and CDR2: SNHLY, FYNNEI. J gave up 2 bases and V 6 bases, and 5 bases lay outside the gene matches. The CDR3 totals 16 residues. Here the CDR3 DNA reads TGTGCCAGCAGACTACTAGCGGGGGGGCCCACAGATACGCAGTATTTT. The encoded protein is CASRLLAGGPTDTQYF. The entire variable domain, with the rest obtained from reference TRBV2 and TRBJ2-3, is as follows: EPEVTQTPSHQVTQMGQEVILRCVPISNHLYFYWYRQILGQKVEFLVSFYNNEISEKSEIFDDQFSVERPDGSNFTLKIRSTKLEDSAMYFCASRLLAGGPTDTQYFGPGTRLTVL.

This chain links TRBV2 with TRBJ1-5, with no clear D. V was trimmed by 3 bases and J by 7 bases, leaving 16 bases between them. Per germline, CDR1 SNHLY and CDR2 FYNNEI. The CDR3 consists of 15 residues. The CDR3 loop is CASSDATDPYQPQHF. The CDR3 DNA reads TGTGCCAGCAGTGATGCAACAGATCCTTACCAGCCCCAGCATTTT.

V usage is TRBV7-9 and J usage is TRBJ2-7; 7 bases are shared with TRBD1. With V trimmed by 6 bases and J by 2 bases, 13 bases remained unmatched. The germline V gene encodes CDR1 SEHNR and CDR2 FQNEAQ (reference sequence). The CDR3 length is 16 residues. CDR3 sequence: CASSSPRAGGPYEQYF. The DNA of the CDR3 is TGTGCCAGCAGTTCTCCCCGGGCAGGGGGACCCTACGAGCAGTACTTC.

This clonotype occurred a few times. This chain's CDR3 is CASSLASGTEAFF. The CDR3 DNA is TGTGCCAGCAGCTTAGCAAGTGGCACTGAAGCTTTCTTT. The rearrangement links TRBV11-2 to TRBJ1-1; D remains ambiguous. The V gene lost 1 base and the J gene lost 4 bases, with 7 bases spanning the gap. This CDR3 region has 13 residues. CDR1 is SGHAT, CDR2 FQNNGV, per germline.

The CDR3 protein is CASSPPLGNEQFF. The CDR3 bases are TGTGCCAGCAGCCCTCCCCTCGGGAATGAGCAGTTCTTC. V and J are TRBV7-9 and TRBJ2-1; no firm D call. The CDR3 has 13 residues. Looked up from germline, CDR1 is SEHNR and CDR2 is FQNEAQ (reference sequence). V lost 5 bases and J 7 bases, leaving 12 bases between the germline ends.

This chain links TRBV20-1 with TRBJ2-1, with D hard to call. The CDR3 runs to 16 residues. Trimming took 1 base from V and 4 from J, leaving 17 bases between them. Germline V gene sequence: CDR1 DFQATT, CDR2 SNEGSKA (reference sequence). The CDR3 DNA reads as TGCAGTGCTAGAGCCTTAGAAGGGCGGCCTTACAATGAGCAGTTCTTC. Amino acids: CSARALEGRPYNEQFF.

This clonotype occurred many times. The chain is built from TRBV4-1 and TRBJ2-3; D may be TRBD1 or TRBD2 (6 bases each). The V end was cut by 5 bases, the J end by 2 bases, with 8 bases between. This CDR3 is 13 amino acids long. Germline V CDR1 and CDR2: MGHRA, YSYEKL. The CDR3 loop reads CASSGGPTDTQYF. The CDR3 coding sequence is TGCGCCAGCAGCGGGGGGCCCACAGATACGCAGTATTTT.

The CDR3 reads CANPYEQYV. The DNA of the CDR3 is TGTGCCAACCCCTACGAGCAGTACGTC. The rearrangement uses TRBV7-6 and TRBJ2-7; D is unclear. Per the germline V gene, CDR1 is SGHVS and CDR2 is FNYEAQ. The length of the CDR3 is 9 residues. Trimming stripped 10 bases from V and 2 bases from J, with 3 bases between.